This T cell receptor (beta chain) came from a study of shared clonotypes between healthy human individuals. TCRdb's table, derived via immunoSEQ multiplex PCR, lists solely in-frame clones and lacks some. The sample holds about 2.4 million clones, under 95% seen once. The CDR3 is made up of 15 amino acids. Trimming pared 3 bases from V and 2 bases from J, leaving 10 bases between. CDR1 is MGHDK, CDR2 SYGVNS, per germline. The chain employs TRBV25-1 and TRBJ1-4, with D possibly matching TRBD1 (5 bases). The TCR comes from a man between 18 and 29 years old in good health. Some clones in this sample may be carry-over from other donors' samples. The source material was naive CD4+ T cells from PBMCs. Described subset: CD45RA+ positively selected. The CDR3 nucleotides are TGTGCCAGCAGTGATCCGGGACGGACTAATGAAAAACTGTTTTTT. The encoded protein is CASSDPGRTNEKLFF. Based on the CDR3 plus reference TRBV25-1 and TRBJ1-4, the full variable domain is EADIYQTPRYLVIGTGKKITLECSQTMGHDKMYWYQQDPGMELHLIHYSYGVNSTEKGDLSSESTVSRIRTEHFPLTLESARPSHTSQYLCASSDPGRTNEKLFFGSGTQLSVL.